This T cell receptor beta chain was observed in a study of T cell responses to AZD1222 COVID-19 vaccine. Overall study context: Combined were second doses at about 4 or about 12 weeks. Overall study results and limits: Females outnumbered males among donors, who were mostly white British; clonal diversity was possibly underestimated.

A word on this clone: The target antigen is unknown.

Method: immunoSEQ multiplex PCR; TCRdb's copy keeps in-frame clones and lacks some. This table has some 120,000 clones, 85% to 95% appearing once. V shed 6 bases and J shed 1 base, with 9 bases lying between them. CDR1 and CDR2 from the germline V gene are MDHEN and SYDVKM. The CDR3 has 13 amino acids. The chain is built from TRBV28 and TRBJ1-1, with D possibly TRBD1 on 6 matching bases. The TCR sequence derives from an adult in good health. Sequencing was performed on peripheral blood, taken on day 0 of AZD1222 vaccination. CDR3 sequence (DNA): TGTGCCAGCAGAACAGGGTCGAACACTGAAGCTTTCTTT. Protein: CASRTGSNTEAFF.